The subject of this entry is one T cell receptor beta chain. Its antigen is undetermined. A far larger clone lies a single base away; this is likely a read error. The same CDR3 can be traced to other DNA sequences in this sample. Every immunoSEQ plate was one replicate of a subset's evenly spread DNA. The assay was immunoSEQ multiplex PCR, and TCRdb's table has in-frame clones only and misses some. The repertoire holds about half a million clones, with over 75% as singletons. Germline values: CDR1 SQVTM, CDR2 ANQGSEA. Trimming stripped 6 bases from V and 0 bases from J, with 12 bases between. There are 14 residues in the CDR3. This entry comes from a study of shared clonotypes between healthy human individuals. Overall study findings and caveats: Donor clonotype sharing was expected to depend on sequencing depth.

The sequencing input was PBMCs. The TCR comes from a woman aged 40 to 49 in good health. Some clones in this sample may be carry-over from other donors' samples. The V and J genes are TRBV29-1 and TRBJ1-5; D not resolved. The CDR3 loop reads CSVGEQYSNQPQHF. The CDR3 nucleotides read TGCAGCGTAGGAGAGCAATATAGCAATCAGCCCCAGCATTTT.